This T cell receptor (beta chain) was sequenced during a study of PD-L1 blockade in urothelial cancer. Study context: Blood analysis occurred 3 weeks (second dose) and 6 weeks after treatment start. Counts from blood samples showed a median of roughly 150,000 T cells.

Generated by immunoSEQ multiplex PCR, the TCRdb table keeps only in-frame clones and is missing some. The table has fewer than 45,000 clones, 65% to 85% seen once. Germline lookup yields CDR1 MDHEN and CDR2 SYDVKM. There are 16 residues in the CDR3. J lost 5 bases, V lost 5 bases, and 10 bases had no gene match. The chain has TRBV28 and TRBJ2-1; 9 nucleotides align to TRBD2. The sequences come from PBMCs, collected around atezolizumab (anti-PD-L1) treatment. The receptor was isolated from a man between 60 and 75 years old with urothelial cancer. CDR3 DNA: TGTGCCAGCAGTCCCTACCCGGGACTAGCTAACAATGAGCAGTTCTTC. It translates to CASSPYPGLANNEQFF.